This T cell receptor beta chain appears in the sequencing data of a study of blood T cell repertoires in COVID-19. Across the study: COVID-19 samples collected from the United States, Italy and Spain covered acute and convalescent phases. PBMCs, B-cell-depleted T cells, or T cells provided the cDNA or gDNA that made up the material.

Germline values: CDR1 MNHEY, CDR2 SVGAGI. CDR3 length: 15 residues. Trimming took 2 bases from V and 0 from J, leaving 10 bases between them. In the original analysis: Amplification with reference gene primers provided the estimates of nucleated cell counts. Measured with immunoSEQ multiplex PCR; TCRdb has only the in-frame clones, and not every one. V, J and clone size were drawn from that table, and D and trimming were deduced from the DNA. The data contain approximately 97,000 clones, 70% to 85% of them singletons. Relative to its sample, this clone is medium-sized. The sequenced sample consisted of peripheral blood. This TCR derives from a man in his sixties with active or convalescent COVID-19. This chain joins TRBV6-5 and TRBJ2-5, with a tentative D call TRBD1 (6 bases). As DNA, the CDR3 is TGTGCCAGCAGTTACGGGGACAAGTACCAAGAGACCCAGTACTTC. This encodes CASSYGDKYQETQYF.